These T cell receptor beta chains were read from a single sample in a study of cytomegalovirus exposure and HLA in healthy donors. TCRdb's copy holds only in-frame clones and misses some; the assay was immunoSEQ multiplex PCR. The table has about 110,000 clones, approximately 80% seen once. The sequenced material came from PBMCs. These receptors were collected from a woman aged 60 to 75 in good health and CMV-seropositive. Both conserved end residues are part of each CDR3. D genes are given only for firm matches. Only some rows state a clone size, as once, few, many or a class for expanded clones.

v_call	d_call	clone_size	j_call	cdr3_aa	cdr3_nt
TRBV5-5	NA	NA	TRBJ1-1	CASSPRLTGPTEAFF	TGTGCCAGCAGCCCCCGCCTAACAGGGCCCACTGAAGCTTTCTTT
TRBV6-6	NA	NA	TRBJ2-5	CASSYGLGGYQETQYF	TGTGCCAGCAGTTACGGGTTGGGCGGGTACCAAGAGACCCAGTACTTC
TRBV4-1	NA	NA	TRBJ2-7	CASSPGQQSGEQYF	TGCGCCAGCAGCCCCGGACAGCAGTCGGGCGAGCAGTACTTC
TRBV6-5	TRBD1	NA	TRBJ1-6	CASSYSAGTGESPLHF	TGTGCCAGCAGTTACTCGGCCGGGACAGGGGAATCACCCCTCCACTTT
TRBV7-2	NA	NA	TRBJ1-1	CASSLYSGLVTEAFF	TGTGCCAGCAGCTTATATTCAGGGTTAGTTACTGAAGCTTTCTTT
TRBV11-2	TRBD2	NA	TRBJ2-1	CASSRTGTSGVGSYNEQFF	TGTGCCAGCAGCAGAACCGGGACTAGCGGGGTTGGCTCCTACAATGAGCAGTTCTTC
TRBV7-2	TRBD2	NA	TRBJ2-7	CASSFGGSYEQYF	TGTGCCAGCAGCTTTGGCGGGAGCTACGAGCAGTACTTC
TRBV10-1	TRBD1	NA	TRBJ2-2	CASSDEGAPGELFF	TGCGCCAGCAGTGACGAGGGGGCGCCCGGGGAGCTGTTTTTT
TRBV11-2	NA	NA	TRBJ1-1	CASSLRETEAFF	TGTGCCAGCAGCTTACGGGAGACCGAAGCTTTCTTT
TRBV25-1	NA	NA	TRBJ2-5	CASSDEPSGETQYF	TGTGCCAGCAGTGACGAGCCTTCGGGAGAGACCCAGTACTTC
TRBV28	NA	NA	TRBJ2-5	CASIGETQYF	TGTGCCAGCATCGGAGAGACCCAGTACTTC
TRBV19	TRBD1	NA	TRBJ2-7	CASSETGALIYEQYF	TGTGCCAGTAGCGAGACAGGGGCCCTCATTTACGAGCAGTACTTC
TRBV19	TRBD2	NA	TRBJ2-1	CASCPLAGVANEQFF	TGTGCCAGTTGTCCCTTAGCGGGAGTGGCGAATGAGCAGTTCTTC
TRBV7-9	NA	NA	TRBJ2-7	CASSPVSGSEQYF	TGTGCCAGCAGCCCCGTGTCAGGGTCCGAGCAGTACTTC
TRBV7-2	NA	NA	TRBJ2-2	CASSLVRGRNGELFF	TGTGCCAGCAGCTTAGTTAGGGGAAGGAACGGGGAGCTGTTTTTT
TRBV7-6	TRBD1	NA	TRBJ1-4	CASSGDRGPDEKLFF	TGTGCCAGCTCGGGGGACAGGGGGCCGGATGAAAAACTGTTTTTT
TRBV5-4	TRBD2	NA	TRBJ2-5	CASSWTVAGGVETQYF	TGTGCCAGCAGCTGGACGGTAGCGGGAGGGGTAGAGACCCAGTACTTC
TRBV5-4	TRBD2	NA	TRBJ2-5	CASSLASGRLEETQYF	TGTGCCAGCAGCTTGGCTAGCGGGAGGCTCGAAGAGACCCAGTACTTC
TRBV9	NA	NA	TRBJ1-3	CASSGGPPSSGNTIYF	TGTGCCAGCAGCGGAGGGCCACCCAGCTCTGGAAACACCATATATTTT
TRBV6-1	NA	NA	TRBJ1-2	CASSREGFGYGYTF	TGTGCCAGCAGTAGGGAGGGGTTCGGCTATGGCTACACCTTC
TRBV2	NA	NA	TRBJ1-5	CASSRDILLNQPQHF	TGTGCCAGCAGTAGGGACATCTTGTTGAATCAGCCCCAGCATTTT
TRBV5-8	NA	NA	TRBJ1-1	CASSFVRRLMNTEAFF	TGTGCCAGCAGCTTCGTAAGGAGACTCATGAACACTGAAGCTTTCTTT
TRBV6-1	NA	NA	TRBJ2-1	CASSLGLYNEQFF	TGTGCCAGCAGCTTGGGGCTTTACAATGAGCAGTTCTTC
TRBV7-6	NA	NA	TRBJ1-1	CASSLAQGTEAFF	TGTGCCAGCAGCTTAGCGCAGGGGACTGAAGCTTTCTTT
TRBV2	NA	once	TRBJ1-3	CASSGAGIGSGNTIYF	TGTGCCAGCAGTGGTGCGGGGATAGGTTCTGGAAACACCATATATTTT
TRBV6-6	TRBD2	NA	TRBJ2-5	CASRATTSGGAETQYF	TGTGCCAGCAGGGCTACGACTAGCGGGGGGGCGGAGACCCAGTACTTC
TRBV19	TRBD1	NA	TRBJ1-5	CASSTYRGQSQPQHF	TGTGCCAGTAGTACCTACAGGGGGCAAAGTCAGCCCCAGCATTTT
TRBV28	NA	once	TRBJ2-7	CASSLPEPYEQYF	TGTGCCAGCAGTTTACCAGAACCCTACGAGCAGTACTTC
TRBV19	TRBD1	NA	TRBJ2-7	CASSNRDSLEQYF	TGTGCCAGTAGTAACCGGGACAGCCTGGAGCAGTACTTC
TRBV9	NA	NA	TRBJ1-2	CASSVEQVGYGYTF	TGTGCCAGCAGCGTAGAACAGGTCGGCTATGGCTACACCTTC
TRBV11-2	TRBD1	NA	TRBJ2-5	CASSSNRDRGWETQYF	TGTGCCAGCAGCTCAAACCGGGACAGGGGATGGGAGACCCAGTACTTC